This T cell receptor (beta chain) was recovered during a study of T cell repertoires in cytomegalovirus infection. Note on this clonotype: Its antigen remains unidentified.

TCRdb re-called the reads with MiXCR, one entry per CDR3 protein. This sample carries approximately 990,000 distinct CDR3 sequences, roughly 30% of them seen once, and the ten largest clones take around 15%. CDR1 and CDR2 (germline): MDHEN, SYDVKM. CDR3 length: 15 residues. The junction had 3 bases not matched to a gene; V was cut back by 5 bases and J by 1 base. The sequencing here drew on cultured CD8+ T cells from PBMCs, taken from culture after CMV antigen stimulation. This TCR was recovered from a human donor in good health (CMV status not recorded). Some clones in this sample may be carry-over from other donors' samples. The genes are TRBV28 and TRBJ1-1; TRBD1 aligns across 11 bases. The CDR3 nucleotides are TGTGCCAGCAGTACCGGACAGGGGGCGAACACTGAAGCTTTCTTT. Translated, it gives CASSTGQGANTEAFF.